These 5 T cell receptor beta chains share one sample of origin, sequenced in a study of blood T cells in healthy people across ages. A J-beta primer mix and a sample-barcoded 5' primer were used in a second PCR of about 7 to 11 cycles. One entry per CDR3 protein, called by TCRdb with MiXCR from the 5' RACE reads. The profile shows approximately 1.5 million distinct CDR3 sequences, roughly 43% of them singletons. Sequencing input: blood. The receptors come from a woman younger than 30 in good health.

The chain carries TRBV7-2 and TRBJ2-7, with 10 bases aligning to TRBD1. This CDR3 is built from 16 residues. Germline V gene sequence: CDR1 SGHTA, CDR2 FQGNSA. J gave up 3 bases and V 2 bases, and 7 bases lay outside the gene matches. The CDR3 bases are TGTGCCAGCAGCTTACACGTCGGGACAGGGGTCTACGAGCAGTACTTC. Protein: CASSLHVGTGVYEQYF.

This clonotype occurred a few times. The V gene is TRBV20-1, the J gene TRBJ2-3; perhaps TRBD2 as D (5 bases). V was shortened by 1 base and J by 0 bases, with 11 bases between the two germline ends. Germline CDR1 reads DFQATT; CDR2 reads SNEGSKA (reference sequence). CDR3 length: 15 amino acids. CDR3 residues: CSARGNLASTDTQYF. CDR3 nucleotide sequence: TGCAGTGCTAGAGGTAACCTAGCAAGCACAGATACGCAGTATTTT.

This chain connects TRBV7-9 to TRBJ2-7; TRBD2 is a possible D gene (5 bases). The J call may be mistaken, given a closer DNA end match to TRBJ2-5. This CDR3 comprises 13 residues. The germline gives CDR1 SEHNR, CDR2 FQNEAQ (reference sequence). CDR3 region: CASSPREEGTQYF. The CDR3 DNA sequence: TGTGCCAGCAGCCCCCGGGAAGAGGGGACCCAGTACTTC.

The chain recombines TRBV28 with TRBJ2-1; no clear D gene. The CDR3 is 11 residues long. Deletions cut 5 bases from V and 10 bases from J, with 9 bases between. Germline assignment: CDR1 MDHEN and CDR2 SYDVKM. CDR3 loop: CASSPDGEQFF. The CDR3 coding sequence is TGTGCCAGCAGTCCGGACGGGGAGCAGTTCTTC.

CDR3 amino acids: CASSQEGSHNEQYF. The CDR3 nucleotides are TGCGCCAGCAGCCAAGAAGGGTCGCACAATGAGCAGTACTTC. The rearrangement joins TRBV4-3 to TRBJ2-1; the D is unclear. The DNA end is a closer match to TRBJ2-7, so the J assignment may be wrong. This CDR3 has 14 amino acids. From germline, CDR1 is LGHNA and CDR2 YSLEER.